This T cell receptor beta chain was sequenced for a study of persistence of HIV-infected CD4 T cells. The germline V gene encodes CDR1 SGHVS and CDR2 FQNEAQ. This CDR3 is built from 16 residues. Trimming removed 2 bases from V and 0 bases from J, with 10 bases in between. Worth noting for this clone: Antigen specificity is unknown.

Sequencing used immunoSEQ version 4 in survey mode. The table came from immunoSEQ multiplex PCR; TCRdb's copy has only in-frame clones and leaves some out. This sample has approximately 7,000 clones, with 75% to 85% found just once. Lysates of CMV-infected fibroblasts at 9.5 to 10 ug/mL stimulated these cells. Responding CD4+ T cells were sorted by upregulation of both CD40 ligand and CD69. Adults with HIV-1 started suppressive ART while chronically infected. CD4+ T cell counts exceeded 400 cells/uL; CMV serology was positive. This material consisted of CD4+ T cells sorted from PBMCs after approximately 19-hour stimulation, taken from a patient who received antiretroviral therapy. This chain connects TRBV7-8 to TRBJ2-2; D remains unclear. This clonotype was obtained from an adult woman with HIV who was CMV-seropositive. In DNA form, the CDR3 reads TGTGCCAGCAGCTTAAGGATCGCGGCGAACACCGGGGAGCTGTTTTTT. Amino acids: CASSLRIAANTGELFF.